Following are 26 T cell receptor beta chains from one sample sequenced in a study of naive and memory T cell subsets. The library had UMIs added by 3' ligation of an oligonucleotide to TCR cDNA. Ligated cDNA underwent four rounds of PCR with nested alpha and beta constant region primers and SP2. TCRdb analysed the 5' RACE reads with MiXCR anew, one entry per CDR3 protein. The sample consists of about 62,000 distinct CDR3 sequences, 6% to 8.5% of them appearing once. The receptors stem from a female donor in good health.

The chain has TRBV4-2 and TRBJ2-3, with no clear D. The germline V gene has CDR1 LGHNA and CDR2 YNFKEQ. There are 17 residues in the CDR3. The V gene lost 0 bases and the J gene lost 2 bases, with 15 bases spanning the gap. The CDR3 is CASSQEHQPPPTDTQYF. CDR3 DNA: TGTGCCAGCAGCCAAGAACACCAGCCCCCGCCCACAGATACGCAGTATTTT.

Many counts were recorded for this clonotype. The V gene is TRBV29-1, the J gene TRBJ2-1; D could derive from TRBD1 or TRBD2 (5 bases each). The CDR3 contains 14 residues. Germline CDR1 and CDR2: SQVTM and ANQGSEA. Trimming cost V 4 bases and J 8 bases, with 18 bases left between them. The CDR3 region is CSVGRDAGVYEQFF. In DNA form, the CDR3 reads TGCAGCGTTGGAAGGGACGCCGGGGTGTATGAGCAGTTCTTC.

The genes are TRBV20-1 and TRBJ1-5; tentative D call: TRBD1 (5 bases). V lost 3 bases to trimming and J lost 2 bases, with 17 bases between them. Looked up from germline, CDR1 is DFQATT and CDR2 is SNEGSKA (reference sequence). This CDR3 is 16 amino acids long. For the CDR3, the DNA is TGCAGTGCTAGCCCCATCCGGGGGGTTGGCAATCAGCCCCAGCATTTT. Translation: CSASPIRGVGNQPQHF.

J is TRBJ2-1 and V is TRBV5-1, with D uncertain. V lost 3 bases to trimming and J lost 0 bases, with 13 bases between them. This CDR3 has 16 amino acids. Germline CDR1 and CDR2: SGHRS and YFSETQ. CDR3: CASSSHLRASYNEQFF. In DNA form, the CDR3 reads TGCGCCAGCAGCTCCCACCTTAGGGCCTCCTACAATGAGCAGTTCTTC. Filled out from reference TRBV5-1 and TRBJ2-1, the complete variable domain reads KAGVTQTPRYLIKTRGQQVTLSCSPISGHRSVSWYQQTPGQGLQFLFEYFSETQRNKGNFPGRFSGRQFSNSRSEMNVSTLELGDSALYLCASSSHLRASYNEQFFGPGTRLTVL.

This clonotype was detected only a few times. V gene TRBV24-1 combines with J gene TRBJ2-3; D unresolved. The germline V gene encodes CDR1 KGHDR and CDR2 SFDVKD. The CDR3 has 13 amino acids. The V and J ends lost 5 bases and 2 bases respectively, with 7 bases between them. CDR3 sequence: CATSASFTDTQYF. Written as DNA, the CDR3 is TGTGCCACCAGTGCCTCCTTCACAGATACGCAGTATTTT.

At least ten counts were recorded for this clonotype. The chain recombines TRBV29-1 with TRBJ1-6; D is possibly TRBD1 (5 bases). This CDR3 comprises 13 residues. Germline V CDR1 and CDR2: SQVTM, ANQGSEA. V gave up 4 bases and J gave up 6 bases, with 10 bases separating them. The CDR3 reads CSVGDSRNSPLHF. The CDR3, as DNA: TGCAGCGTTGGCGACAGTCGTAATTCACCCCTCCACTTT.

In this sample, this clonotype turned up many times. The chain couples TRBV7-9 to TRBJ2-7; 9 bases line up with TRBD1. The junction had 7 bases not matched to a gene; V was cut back by 6 bases and J by 1 base. Germline V gene lookup returns CDR1 SEHNR and CDR2 FQNEAQ (reference sequence). There are 15 residues in the CDR3. The CDR3 loop reads CASSLPGTGSYEQYF. CDR3 coding DNA: TGTGCCAGCAGTCTACCCGGGACAGGGTCCTACGAGCAGTACTTC. Drawing the rest from reference TRBV7-9 and TRBJ2-7, the complete variable domain is DTGVSQNPRHKITKRGQNVTFRCDPISEHNRLYWYRQTLGQGPEFLTYFQNEAQLEKSRLLSDRFSAERPKGSFSTLEIQRTEQGDSAMYLCASSLPGTGSYEQYFGPGTRLTVT.

A note on this clonotype: Being one base from a much bigger clone, this may be a read error. The V gene is TRBV20-1, the J gene TRBJ2-7; 7 nucleotides line up with TRBD1. Per germline, CDR1 DFQATT and CDR2 SNEGSKA (reference sequence). The CDR3 extends over 15 amino acids. CDR3 DNA sequence: TGCAGTGCTGTAACGACAGGGTACTTCCAATACGTGCAGTACTTC. Translating gives CSAVTTGYFQYVQYF.

This clonotype was seen a handful of times. The V gene is TRBV5-5, the J gene TRBJ2-3; D gene unclear. Deletions cut 4 bases from V and 8 bases from J, with 20 bases between. This CDR3 region has 15 residues. Germline assignment: CDR1 SGHKS and CDR2 YYEKEE (reference sequence). As DNA, the CDR3 is TGTGCCAGCAGCCCCTTGGTGGAGCCCCCCGTTACGCAGTATTTT. Protein product: CASSPLVEPPVTQYF.

The chain recombines TRBV5-1 with TRBJ2-2, with D hard to call. V lost 4 bases, J lost 4 bases, and 2 bases lay in between. CDR1 and CDR2 (germline): SGHRS, YFSETQ. This CDR3 is built from 11 residues. CDR3 sequence: CASSGTGELFF. In DNA, the CDR3 is TGCGCCAGCAGCGGCACCGGGGAGCTGTTTTTT.

The chain combines TRBV9 with TRBJ1-1, with D maybe TRBD1 (5 bases). The germline V gene encodes CDR1 SGDLS and CDR2 YYNGEE. The CDR3 runs 15 residues. V lost 4 bases to trimming and J lost 3 bases, with 16 bases between them. DNA of the CDR3: TGTGCCAGCAGCCCCCTGGGGGAGAGCGACACTGAAGCTTTCTTT. Protein sequence: CASSPLGESDTEAFF.

This clonotype was seen many times. This CDR3 reads CSDDGVDNTEAFF. The CDR3 DNA reads as TGCAGCGACGACGGGGTAGACAACACTGAAGCTTTCTTT. The chain joins TRBV29-1 to TRBJ1-1, with unresolved D. Germline V gives CDR1 SQVTM, CDR2 ANQGSEA. V was shortened by 7 bases and J by 2 bases, with 14 bases between the two germline ends. CDR3 length: 13 amino acids.

This clonotype occurred many times. This sequence joins TRBV28 and TRBJ1-5; D remains ambiguous. V gave up 7 bases and J gave up 1 base, with 14 bases separating them. This CDR3 contains 15 residues. CDR1 is MDHEN and CDR2 is SYDVKM in the germline V gene. The CDR3 region is CASTLGGWSNQPQHF. The CDR3 region has the DNA TGTGCCAGCACCTTAGGAGGCTGGAGCAATCAGCCCCAGCATTTT.

At least ten counts were recorded for this clonotype. The V and J genes are TRBV18 and TRBJ2-1; D unclear. The germline CDR1 and CDR2 sequences are KGHSH and LQKENI. The length of the CDR3 is 12 residues. Trimming shortened V by 2 bases and J by 4 bases, and 3 bases separated the two germline ends. CDR3 sequence (DNA): TGTGCCAGCTCACCAATGTACAATGAGCAGTTCTTC. Its protein is CASSPMYNEQFF.

A few counts support this clonotype. The chain uses TRBV27 and TRBJ2-7; TRBD1 aligns across 7 bases. The CDR3 runs to 15 residues. CDR1 is MNHEY, CDR2 SMNVEV, per germline (reference sequence). V shed 0 bases and J 3 bases; nucleotides not matched to a gene: 5. In nucleotides, the CDR3 is TGTGCCAGCAGTTTATCAAGGGGGCTAAGCTACGAGCAGTACTTC. It yields the protein CASSLSRGLSYEQYF.

This clonotype has only a few counts. The chain has TRBV20-1 and TRBJ2-3, with TRBD2 matching over 9 bases. Germline V gene sequence: CDR1 DFQATT, CDR2 SNEGSKA (reference sequence). The CDR3 is made up of 17 amino acids. Trimming at V came to 2 bases and at J to 0 bases, leaving 9 bases not matched to a gene. The CDR3 nucleotides are TGCAGTGCTAGAAACATGGCGGGAGGGCCTAGCACAGATACGCAGTATTTT. Translation gives CSARNMAGGPSTDTQYF.

Regarding this clonotype: Germline and junction disagree at one end, which may indicate a read error. V and J are TRBV7-9 and TRBJ2-1, with D hard to call. The CDR3 runs 12 residues. Germline CDR1 SEHNR, CDR2 FQNEAQ (reference sequence). CDR3 sequence reads: CASSLMGNEQLF. The CDR3 DNA reads as TGTGCCAGCAGCTTAATGGGCAATGAGCAGCTCTTC.

This clonotype was found a few times. The chain couples TRBV11-1 to TRBJ1-1; unclear D gene. Germline V gene sequence: CDR1 SGHAT, CDR2 FQDESV (reference sequence). CDR3 size: 11 residues. V lost 3 bases and J lost 8, with 7 bases in between. The DNA for the CDR3 is TGTGCCAGCAGCTTTGGGAGCGAAGCTTTCTTT. It is translated as CASSFGSEAFF.

The chain recombines TRBV20-1 with TRBJ1-2; no firm D call. CDR1 is DFQATT, CDR2 SNEGSKA, per germline (reference sequence). The CDR3 loop spans 13 amino acids. Trimming cost V 0 bases and J 8 bases, with 13 bases left between them. The CDR3: CSARDEGVGGYTF. The DNA for the CDR3 is TGCAGTGCTAGAGACGAGGGCGTGGGAGGCTACACCTTC.

This clonotype was found many times. The chain employs TRBV7-9 and TRBJ1-6; D is uncertain. This CDR3 is built from 12 residues. The germline CDR1 and CDR2 sequences are SEHNR and FQNEAQ (reference sequence). Trimming shortened V by 1 base and J by 8 bases, and 3 bases separated the two germline ends. The CDR3 DNA reads TGTGCCAGCAGCTTAGTAGATTCACCCCTCCACTTT. This gives the protein CASSLVDSPLHF.

The chain recombines TRBV11-2 with TRBJ2-7; 9 bases agree with TRBD1. In germline, CDR1 is SGHAT, CDR2 FQNNGV. There are 13 residues in the CDR3. Trimming cost V 5 bases and J 5 bases; bases outside gene matches: 4. CDR3 loop: CASSLTGGDEQYF. The CDR3, as DNA: TGTGCCAGCAGCCTTACAGGGGGCGACGAGCAGTACTTC.

This clonotype came up many times. For the CDR3, the DNA is TGCAGTGCTAGAGAAGGGGAGGGGTCTTACGAGCAGTACTTC. The encoded protein is CSAREGEGSYEQYF. The gene calls are TRBV20-1 and TRBJ2-7; 7 bases are shared with TRBD2. The CDR3 has 14 amino acids. The germline V gene has CDR1 DFQATT and CDR2 SNEGSKA (reference sequence). The V and J ends lost 0 bases and 4 bases, in that order; junction bases with no gene match: 6.

This clonotype was picked up many times. This rearrangement joins TRBV20-1 to TRBJ2-1, with TRBD2 matching 8 bases. The ends lost 0 bases at V and 7 bases at J; junction bases unmatched: 8. CDR3 size: 15 residues. Germline CDR1 DFQATT, CDR2 SNEGSKA (reference sequence). The CDR3 sequence is CSARDPAGGGNEQFF. In nucleotides, the CDR3 is TGCAGTGCTAGAGATCCGGCGGGAGGTGGAAATGAGCAGTTCTTC.

This chain links TRBV6-5 with TRBJ2-3; no clear D gene. Trimming cost V 6 bases and J 4 bases, with 11 bases left between them. The CDR3 sequence is 13 residues long. From germline, CDR1 is MNHEY and CDR2 SVGAGI. The CDR3 protein is CASRHPDADTQYF. The CDR3 nucleotides are TGTGCCAGCAGACACCCTGATGCAGATACGCAGTATTTT.

The chain uses TRBV19 and TRBJ1-1, with unresolved D. The CDR3 extends over 16 amino acids. V lost 0 bases and J 1 base, leaving 12 bases between the germline ends. Germline loops: CDR1 LNHDA, CDR2 SQIVND (reference sequence). The CDR3 region has the DNA TGTGCCAGTAGTATAGATGGTACCCGGGGGAACACTGAAGCTTTCTTT. This gives the protein CASSIDGTRGNTEAFF.

This clonotype was seen repeatedly, ten times or more. The CDR3 reads CASSRSGTGHEKLFF. Written as DNA, the CDR3 is TGTGCCAGCAGCCGAAGCGGGACAGGTCATGAAAAACTGTTTTTT. The V gene is TRBV12-3 or TRBV12-4, the J gene TRBJ1-4, with 8 nucleotides matching TRBD1. This CDR3 is 15 amino acids long. With V trimmed by 6 bases and J by 6 bases, 9 bases remained unmatched.